This TCR beta chain comes out of a study of high-grade serous ovarian cancer treatment subgroups. Overall study: Each sample yielded on average about 7,000 unique TCR beta rearrangements from 13,000 or so reads.

Regarding this clone: Its antigen remains unidentified.

Study-wide results and limits: CDR1 and CDR2 were left unanalyzed; analyses focused on CDR3. Repertoire similarity ranged about 0.095 to 0.79 between tumors of one patient. Clonal relatedness tracked neoantigen level, and by trend copy number and mutation load.

The CDR3 runs to 16 residues. CDR1 is SGHTS and CDR2 is YDEGEE in the germline V gene. Unmatched junction bases numbered 3, after V lost 4 bases and J lost 1 base. Tumor samples were taken before definitive surgery or chemotherapy. TCRdb's table, derived via immunoSEQ multiplex PCR, lists solely in-frame clones and lacks some. This table has approximately 30,000 clones, about 81% appearing once. The clonotype was recovered from a human donor with high-grade serous ovarian cancer. The chain joins TRBV5-8 to TRBJ2-1; 12 bases align to TRBD2. The sample was tumor tissue. CDR3 region: CASSRGLAGSYNEQFF. The DNA for the CDR3 is TGTGCCAGCAGCCGGGGACTAGCGGGTTCCTACAATGAGCAGTTCTTC.